What follows are 25 T cell receptor beta chains derived from one specimen sequenced in a study of T cells expressing NK-cell markers (dated by TCRdb to about 2020). Libraries were constructed by 5' RACE. Sequencing took place on an Illumina HiSeq 2000. The reads were reprocessed in TCRdb, with one entry per CDR3 protein sequence and no accompanying DNA. The table for this sample shows around 380,000 distinct CDR3 sequences. The biggest ten clones account for about 10% of the sample. The specimen sequenced was blood T cells: a sorted CD56 or NKG2C T cell subset, CD4+ or CD8+ T cells, or bulk PBMC T cells (not recorded which). The receptors were gathered from a woman between 45 and 60 years old in good health. Donor details come from another sample of the same person, matched by shared clones.

J is TRBJ1-4 and V is TRBV18. The CDR3 is 14 amino acids. Germline CDR1 and CDR2: KGHSH and LQKENI. CDR3: CASSPQGRGEKLFF.

This rearrangement joins TRBV19 to TRBJ2-6; TCRdb proposes TRBD1, but this gene call is untestable without DNA. CDR1 and CDR2 from the germline V gene are LNHDA and SQIVND (reference sequence). The CDR3 contains 16 residues. The CDR3 protein is CASRGAEPSGANVLTF.

The chain combines TRBV7-7 with TRBJ2-1. Germline V CDR1 and CDR2: SSHAT, FNYEAQ (reference sequence). The CDR3 totals 16 residues. The CDR3: CASSLAPASSYNEQFF.

The rearrangement uses TRBV3-1 and TRBJ1-3; the D call from TCRdb, TRBD1, cannot be confirmed without DNA. The CDR3 covers 17 residues. From germline, CDR1 is LGHDT and CDR2 YNNKEL (reference sequence). Here the CDR3 reads CASSQAKTGNSGNTIYF.

The gene calls are TRBV7-9 and TRBJ2-3; there is no DNA to check the TCRdb D call of TRBD1. Germline CDR1 is SEHNR and CDR2 is FQNEAQ (reference sequence). The CDR3 runs 12 residues. CDR3 sequence: CASSARVFTQYF.

The CDR3 here is CSALAGGVEQFF. V gene TRBV29-1 combines with J gene TRBJ2-1; TCRdb calls TRBD2, which cannot be checked without DNA. CDR1 is SQVTM and CDR2 is ANQGSEA in the germline V gene. CDR3 length equals 12 residues.

The J gene is TRBJ2-3, the V gene TRBV5-4; TCRdb picks TRBD1, but there is no DNA to check that call. The CDR3 has 15 amino acids. Germline values: CDR1 SGHNT, CDR2 YYREEE (reference sequence). Here the CDR3 reads CASSPRGRGRDTQYF.

V is TRBV29-1 and J is TRBJ2-5; TCRdb calls TRBD1, which cannot be checked without DNA. The CDR3 runs 12 residues. Germline CDR1 and CDR2: SQVTM and ANQGSEA. The CDR3 protein is CSVRQGRETQYF.

This sequence joins TRBV12-3 or TRBV12-4 and TRBJ2-1; lacking DNA, the TRBD1 call made by TCRdb goes unchecked. The CDR3 has 13 residues. CDR3 protein: CASSWGLRGEQFF.

The V and J genes are TRBV10-3 and TRBJ2-1; the TCRdb D gene call, TRBD1, has no DNA to confirm it. CDR1 ENHRY and CDR2 SYGVKD come from the germline V gene. The CDR3 is 15 amino acids. The chain's CDR3 is CAISESKAPSNEQFF.

This rearrangement joins TRBV5-1 to TRBJ2-1; TCRdb calls TRBD1, which cannot be checked without DNA. Germline CDR1 and CDR2: SGHRS and YFSETQ. CDR3 length equals 14 residues. The CDR3 region is CASNPGRALNEQFF. Full variable domain (missing parts from reference TRBV5-1 and TRBJ2-1): KAGVTQTPRYLIKTRGQQVTLSCSPISGHRSVSWYQQTPGQGLQFLFEYFSETQRNKGNFPGRFSGRQFSNSRSEMNVSTLELGDSALYLCASNPGRALNEQFFGPGTRLTVL.

V usage is TRBV11-2 and J usage is TRBJ2-3; TCRdb gives TRBD1 as the D gene, but with no DNA this cannot be confirmed. The CDR3 is 14 amino acids. Germline V gene data show CDR1 as SGHAT and CDR2 as FQNNGV. CDR3: CASSYSSPADTQYF.

V is TRBV24-1 and J is TRBJ2-2; TCRdb outputs TRBD1, but without DNA this stays unchecked. The CDR3 is 15 residues long. In germline, CDR1 is KGHDR, CDR2 SFDVKD. The CDR3 loop is CATSEADRNTGELFF.

The chain has TRBV4-2 and TRBJ2-3; TCRdb reports TRBD1, a call that lacks DNA to check it against. CDR3 size: 17 residues. Germline assignment: CDR1 LGHNA and CDR2 YNFKEQ. The CDR3 reads CASSQEGQGISTDTQYF.

This chain links TRBV20-1 with TRBJ1-1. The CDR3 runs 14 residues. Germline V CDR1 and CDR2: DFQATT, SNEGSKA (reference sequence). The CDR3 reads CSARDPTDPTEAFF.

The V call is TRBV28, the J call TRBJ2-7. The CDR3 is 13 residues long. CDR1 and CDR2 from the germline V gene are MDHEN and SYDVKM. CDR3 sequence reads: CASSLYGPYEQYF.

The CDR3: CASSPVGHSLYNEQFF. The genes are TRBV14 and TRBJ2-1. CDR3 length: 16 amino acids. CDR1 is SGHDN and CDR2 is FVKESK in the germline V gene.

The chain employs TRBV7-9 and TRBJ2-4; TCRdb's D gene call, TRBD1, goes unchecked for lack of DNA. CDR3 length: 17 amino acids. Germline CDR1 and CDR2: SEHNR and FQNEAQ (reference sequence). The CDR3 reads CASSPRPSSRDKNIQYF.

This chain uses TRBV27 with TRBJ2-2; TCRdb proposes TRBD2, but this gene call is untestable without DNA. The CDR3 runs 13 residues. CDR1 and CDR2 from the germline V gene are MNHEY and SMNVEV (reference sequence). The CDR3 is CASSLGRAGELFF.

The CDR3 is CASSIASAYNEQFF. The J gene is TRBJ2-1, the V gene TRBV19. Germline V gene sequence: CDR1 LNHDA, CDR2 SQIVND (reference sequence). This CDR3 comprises 14 residues.

The rearrangement links TRBV20-1 to TRBJ2-7; TCRdb picks TRBD2, but there is no DNA to check that call. The germline gives CDR1 DFQATT, CDR2 SNEGSKA (reference sequence). The CDR3 covers 16 residues. CDR3 sequence: CSARDSSGLAAYEQYF.

The chain uses TRBV29-1 and TRBJ1-3; TCRdb indicates TRBD1, and absent DNA this call remains unverified. The CDR3 spans 18 residues. Germline V CDR1 and CDR2: SQVTM, ANQGSEA. CDR3 in amino acids: CSVERSPGQSTSGNTIYF.

The chain employs TRBV3-1 and TRBJ2-6; TCRdb outputs TRBD2, but without DNA this stays unchecked. Germline V gene lookup returns CDR1 LGHDT and CDR2 YNNKEL (reference sequence). The CDR3 length is 16 residues. This chain's CDR3 is CASRLGGWAGANVLTF.

The chain is built from TRBV5-4 and TRBJ2-2. Germline V CDR1 and CDR2: SGHNT, YYREEE (reference sequence). The CDR3 runs to 12 residues. CDR3 loop: CASSLNRGELFF. Using reference TRBV5-4 and TRBJ2-2 for the parts outside the CDR3, the full variable domain is ETGVTQSPTHLIKTRGQQVTLRCSSQSGHNTVSWYQQALGQGPQFIFQYYREEENGRGNFPPRFSGLQFPNYSSELNVNALELDDSALYLCASSLNRGELFFGEGSRLTVL.

The gene calls are TRBV2 and TRBJ2-7. Germline values: CDR1 SNHLY, CDR2 FYNNEI. The CDR3 is made up of 13 amino acids. The CDR3 here is CASMAGGTYEQYF.